These 9 T cell receptor beta chains came from one sample sequenced in a study of T cell responses to AZD1222 COVID-19 vaccine. TCRdb's copy holds only in-frame clones and misses some; the assay was immunoSEQ multiplex PCR. The sample lists roughly 120,000 clones, roughly 88% occurring once. The sequencing here drew on peripheral blood, taken on day 0 of AZD1222 vaccination. These receptors were obtained from an adult in good health.

The V and J genes are TRBV6-2 or TRBV6-3 and TRBJ2-7; TRBD2 agrees at 14 bases. The CDR3 consists of 17 residues. CDR1 and CDR2 from the germline V gene are MNHEY and SVGEGT. V shed 3 bases, J shed 6 bases, and the junction held 10 bases outside the gene matches. This CDR3 reads CASSYLGLAGVFSEQYF. The CDR3 bases are TGTGCCAGCAGTTATTTGGGACTAGCGGGAGTATTCTCCGAGCAGTACTTC.

This clone was recorded once. The chain couples TRBV6-5 to TRBJ1-2; a possible D gene is TRBD1 (5 bases). Per the germline V gene, CDR1 is MNHEY and CDR2 is SVGAGI. V gave up 6 bases and J gave up 14 bases, with 19 bases separating them. The CDR3 extends over 12 amino acids. The CDR3, as DNA: TGTGCCAGCAGCTCCTGGGACGGCGGGGATACCTTC. This gives the protein CASSSWDGGDTF.

The J gene is TRBJ1-1, the V gene TRBV12-3 or TRBV12-4; D call uncertain. V was clipped by 1 base and J by 3 bases, with 6 bases between them. This CDR3 has 13 amino acids. CDR3 DNA sequence: TGTGCCAGCAGTTTAGTACGGGACACTGAAGCTTTCTTT. Translating it yields CASSLVRDTEAFF.

V and J are TRBV7-2 and TRBJ2-1; 7 bases match TRBD2. The CDR3 consists of 15 residues. In germline, CDR1 is SGHTA, CDR2 FQGNSA. J was trimmed by 2 bases and V by 4 bases; bases with no gene match: 5. The CDR3 loop reads CASSSGGGAYNEQFF. In nucleotides, the CDR3 is TGTGCCAGCAGCTCGGGGGGAGGGGCCTACAATGAGCAGTTCTTC.

The chain recombines TRBV30 with TRBJ1-1, with D perhaps matching TRBD1 (6 bases). The CDR3 extends over 14 amino acids. The ends were cut back, 1 base at V and 0 bases at J, with 9 bases in the middle. CDR1 and CDR2 from the germline V gene are GTSNPN and SVGIG (reference sequence). The CDR3 region is CAWSGGLMNTEAFF. The CDR3 nucleotides are TGTGCCTGGAGTGGGGGGCTGATGAACACTGAAGCTTTCTTT. Drawing the rest from reference TRBV30 and TRBJ1-1, the complete variable domain is SQTIHQWPATLVQPVGSPLSLECTVEGTSNPNLYWYRQAAGRGLQLLFYSVGIGQISSEVPQNLSASRPQDRQFILSSKKLLLSDSGFYLCAWSGGLMNTEAFFGQGTRLTVV.

The sample holds a few counts of this clone. J is TRBJ2-3 and V is TRBV27; perhaps TRBD1 as D (5 bases). The CDR3 consists of 16 residues. Germline V lookup: CDR1 MNHEY, CDR2 SMNVEV (reference sequence). The ends were cut back, 5 bases at V and 0 bases at J, with 15 bases in the middle. The CDR3 region is CASSTLTVASTDTQYF. As DNA, the CDR3 is TGTGCCAGCAGTACCCTGACAGTGGCTAGCACAGATACGCAGTATTTT.

V gene TRBV5-4 combines with J gene TRBJ1-1; D remains ambiguous. V was cut by 0 bases and J by 0 bases, with 9 bases left in between. This CDR3 has 15 residues. Germline V CDR1 and CDR2: SGHNT, YYREEE (reference sequence). CDR3: CASSLEAGMNTEAFF. The CDR3 region has the DNA TGTGCCAGCAGCTTGGAGGCGGGAATGAACACTGAAGCTTTCTTT.

The chain employs TRBV20-1 and TRBJ2-3, with 8 bases fitting TRBD2. The CDR3 length is 14 residues. Germline CDR1 and CDR2: DFQATT and SNEGSKA (reference sequence). The V gene end was trimmed by 3 bases and the J gene end by 4 bases; junction bases not matched to a gene: 6. Written as DNA, the CDR3 is TGCAGTGCTAGTACGGCGGGGGGCGCAGATACGCAGTATTTT. Amino acid sequence: CSASTAGGADTQYF.

The V and J genes are TRBV4-3 and TRBJ2-7, with 7 bases lining up with TRBD2. CDR1 LGHNA and CDR2 YSLEER come from the germline V gene. This CDR3 contains 16 residues. Unmatched junction bases numbered 9, after V lost 0 bases and J lost 4 bases. CDR3 region: CASSQDLLGGQYEQYF. The CDR3 DNA is TGCGCCAGCAGCCAAGATCTATTGGGAGGGCAGTACGAGCAGTACTTC.